A single sample is the source of the 25 T cell receptor beta chains below, sequenced in a study of chemoradiotherapy in HPV16-positive cancers. Profiled with immunoSEQ multiplex PCR; TCRdb holds only in-frame clones, not every one. The profile shows 40,000 to 65,000 clones, more than 90% of them singletons. The sample in question was blood, obtained from a patient who underwent chemoradiotherapy. These receptors originate from a human donor with HPV-associated anogenital cancer.

The CDR3 loop reads CASSEAPKNTQYF. The CDR3, as DNA: TGTGCCAGCAGTGAAGCCCCGAAAAATACGCAGTATTTT. This sequence joins TRBV2 and TRBJ2-3, with D uncertain. The CDR3 is 13 amino acids. V was pared by 0 bases and J by 7 bases, with 8 bases between. Germline lookup yields CDR1 SNHLY and CDR2 FYNNEI.

The genes are TRBV29-1 and TRBJ1-3, with D maybe TRBD1 (5 bases). CDR1 and CDR2 from the germline V gene are SQVTM and ANQGSEA. The CDR3 runs 14 residues. Trimming removed 7 bases at V and 0 bases at J, with 13 bases between. As DNA, the CDR3 is TGCAGCGCCTCATCAGGGTCCTCTGGAAACACCATATATTTT. This encodes CSASSGSSGNTIYF.

The chain recombines TRBV7-2 with TRBJ2-7, with a tentative D call TRBD1 (8 bases). Trimming took 0 bases from V and 3 from J, leaving 15 bases between them. CDR3 size: 16 residues. Germline V lookup: CDR1 SGHTA, CDR2 FQGNSA. CDR3 amino acids: CASSLAWNRGGYEQYF. The CDR3 nucleotides are TGTGCCAGCAGCTTAGCGTGGAACAGGGGGGGCTACGAGCAGTACTTC.

This clone was seen a single time. The chain is built from TRBV6-5 and TRBJ1-5; D remains ambiguous. CDR3 length equals 12 residues. The germline V gene has CDR1 MNHEY and CDR2 SVGAGI. The germline V and J ends were trimmed by 5 bases and 3 bases, with 5 bases remaining between them. The CDR3 bases are TGTGCCAGCAGTCACCCCAATCAGCCCCAGCATTTT. Its translation: CASSHPNQPQHF.

This chain connects TRBV6-6 to TRBJ1-5; no clear D. Germline V gene sequence: CDR1 MNHNY, CDR2 SVGAGI (reference sequence). The CDR3 extends over 13 amino acids. V gave up 3 bases and J gave up 1 base, with 4 bases separating them. CDR3: CASSYTSNQPQHF. CDR3 in DNA: TGTGCCAGCAGTTATACCAGCAATCAGCCCCAGCATTTT.

This rearrangement joins TRBV9 to TRBJ1-1; 9 nucleotides match TRBD1. This CDR3 has 14 residues. Germline V CDR1 and CDR2: SGDLS, YYNGEE. The trim removed 4 bases at V and 1 base at J, leaving 2 bases unmatched. The CDR3 reads CASSSTGGNTEAFF. The CDR3 DNA sequence: TGTGCCAGCAGCTCGACAGGGGGGAACACTGAAGCTTTCTTT.

The chain has TRBV18 and TRBJ2-1; D is perhaps TRBD1 or TRBD2 (5 bases each). V was trimmed by 1 base and J by 3 bases, leaving 10 bases between them. Germline lookup yields CDR1 KGHSH and CDR2 LQKENI. The CDR3 has 15 amino acids. The CDR3 DNA follows: TGTGCCAGCTCACCACGGGGGAGAGACTACAATGAGCAGTTCTTC. Its protein is CASSPRGRDYNEQFF.

The chain links TRBV5-4 to TRBJ2-5; D is ambiguous. The V end was cut by 1 base, the J end by 2 bases, with 3 bases between. Germline lookup yields CDR1 SGHNT and CDR2 YYREEE (reference sequence). The CDR3 spans 12 residues. This CDR3 is CASSLTQETQYF. For the CDR3, the DNA is TGTGCCAGCAGCTTGACGCAAGAGACCCAGTACTTC.

V gene TRBV7-9 combines with J gene TRBJ2-7, with D possibly matching TRBD2 (6 bases). Germline V lookup: CDR1 SEHNR, CDR2 FQNEAQ (reference sequence). This CDR3 region has 14 residues. V was shortened by 1 base and J by 5 bases, with 12 bases between the two germline ends. The CDR3 sequence: CASSLVPGVDEQYF. The CDR3 nucleotides read TGTGCCAGCAGCTTAGTGCCGGGAGTCGACGAGCAGTACTTC.

The V call is TRBV5-1, the J call TRBJ2-2; D is perhaps TRBD1 or TRBD2 (6 bases each). V lost 7 bases and J lost 2, with 12 bases in between. The CDR3 extends over 14 amino acids. In germline, CDR1 is SGHRS, CDR2 YFSETQ. CDR3 sequence (DNA): TGCGCCAGCGGCGGGACATCTAACACCGGGGAGCTGTTTTTT. Amino acid sequence: CASGGTSNTGELFF.

The rearrangement uses TRBV7-9 and TRBJ1-4, with unresolved D. Germline assignment: CDR1 SEHNR and CDR2 FQNEAQ (reference sequence). V was trimmed by 11 bases and J by 7 bases, leaving 8 bases between them. The CDR3 is 10 amino acids. CDR3 in amino acids: CASAGEKLFF. CDR3 sequence (DNA): TGTGCCTCGGCGGGTGAAAAACTGTTTTTT.

The V and J genes are TRBV5-8 and TRBJ1-5, with D possibly being TRBD1 (5 bases). Germline V CDR1 and CDR2: SGHTS, YDEGEE. V shed 4 bases and J shed 5 bases, with 16 bases lying between them. The CDR3 loop spans 15 amino acids. The CDR3 protein is CASSPTGLGDQPQHF. The CDR3 DNA follows: TGTGCCAGCAGCCCAACAGGTCTTGGGGATCAGCCCCAGCATTTT.

The rearrangement links TRBV12-5 to TRBJ1-1, with a weak D call TRBD1 (5 bases). V was trimmed by 7 bases and J by 5 bases, leaving 14 bases between them. This CDR3 has 13 residues. Germline CDR1 and CDR2: LGHNT and FRNRAP. DNA for the CDR3: TGTGCTAGTGCCTTGAGGGAGGGGACTGAAGCTTTCTTT. Amino acid sequence: CASALREGTEAFF.

This clone was counted a few times. The J gene is TRBJ1-2, the V gene TRBV5-4; 7 positions match TRBD1. The CDR3 runs to 14 residues. The V segment lost 4 bases and the J segment 2 bases; nucleotides outside the gene matches: 5. Germline V lookup: CDR1 SGHNT, CDR2 YYREEE (reference sequence). The CDR3 DNA follows: TGTGCCAGCAGCCCTACAGGGGCAAACTATGGCTACACCTTC. This translates into CASSPTGANYGYTF.

In this sample, this clone turned up once. The chain uses TRBV18 and TRBJ1-1; the D is unclear. Between the trimmed V and J ends, which lost 0 bases and 2 bases, there was a span of 10 bases. The CDR3 loop spans 15 amino acids. Per the germline V gene, CDR1 is KGHSH and CDR2 is LQKENI. CDR3 in DNA: TGTGCCAGCTCACCACCGCCCGGGGTCAACACTGAAGCTTTCTTT. Translation: CASSPPPGVNTEAFF. The entire variable domain, with the rest obtained from reference TRBV18 and TRBJ1-1, is as follows: NAGVMQNPRHLVRRRGQEARLRCSPMKGHSHVYWYRQLPEEGLKFMVYLQKENIIDESGMPKERFSAEFPKEGPSILRIQQVVRGDSAAYFCASSPPPGVNTEAFFGQGTRLTVV.

The chain is built from TRBV28 and TRBJ1-5; D uncertain. The length of the CDR3 is 12 residues. The V end was cut by 7 bases, the J end by 7 bases, with 11 bases between. Germline V gene sequence: CDR1 MDHEN, CDR2 SYDVKM. The CDR3 loop is CASNEGGQPQHF. The CDR3 nucleotides are TGTGCCAGCAATGAGGGCGGACAGCCCCAGCATTTT.

The gene calls are TRBV18 and TRBJ1-1; maybe TRBD1 (5 bases). Looked up from germline, CDR1 is KGHSH and CDR2 is LQKENI. V lost 1 base and J 5 bases, leaving 14 bases between the germline ends. CDR3 size: 15 residues. In DNA, the CDR3 is TGTGCCAGCTCACCACTATCCAGGGTGGAAACTGAAGCTTTCTTT. Protein: CASSPLSRVETEAFF.

The chain uses TRBV2 and TRBJ1-1, with no clear D. Trimming left V 6 bases short and J 4 bases short, with 12 bases between. The CDR3 is made up of 13 amino acids. Germline CDR1 and CDR2: SNHLY and FYNNEI. The CDR3 nucleotides are TGTGCCAGCAGCCCCCGGGCTCTCACTGAAGCTTTCTTT. Translated: CASSPRALTEAFF.

This clone has more than one count but fewer than ten. The genes are TRBV2 and TRBJ2-6; D is undetermined. The germline V gene has CDR1 SNHLY and CDR2 FYNNEI. The CDR3 spans 15 residues. Trimming cost V 8 bases and J 4 bases, with 15 bases left between them. The CDR3 nucleotides read TGTGCCAGCGCCCAGGACCCGTCGGGGGCCAACGTCCTGACTTTC. This translates into CASAQDPSGANVLTF. Complete variable domain (other parts from reference TRBV2 and TRBJ2-6): EPEVTQTPSHQVTQMGQEVILRCVPISNHLYFYWYRQILGQKVEFLVSFYNNEISEKSEIFDDQFSVERPDGSNFTLKIRSTKLEDSAMYFCASAQDPSGANVLTFGAGSRLTVL.

The V gene is TRBV11-3, the J gene TRBJ2-7; D remains unclear. CDR1 and CDR2 from the germline V gene are SGHNT and YENEEA. The V end was cut by 5 bases, the J end by 0 bases, with 11 bases between. CDR3 size: 14 residues. This CDR3 is CASSPGPSSYEQYF. DNA for the CDR3: TGTGCCAGCAGCCCCGGACCCTCCTCCTACGAGCAGTACTTC. Using reference TRBV11-3 and TRBJ2-7 for the parts outside the CDR3, the full variable domain is EAGVVQSPRYKIIEKKQPVAFWCNPISGHNTLYWYLQNLGQGPELLIRYENEEAVDDSQLPKDRFSAERLKGVDSTLKIQPAELGDSAVYLCASSPGPSSYEQYFGPGTRLTVT.

The chain employs TRBV2 and TRBJ2-2, with D tentatively TRBD1 (6 bases). The V gene lost 6 bases and the J gene lost 7 bases, with 15 bases spanning the gap. This CDR3 spans 14 amino acids. CDR1 is SNHLY, CDR2 FYNNEI, per germline. The CDR3 bases are TGTGCCAGCAGGGTTGACAGGCAACACGGGGAGCTGTTTTTT. Amino acids: CASRVDRQHGELFF.

The chain couples TRBV19 to TRBJ1-2, with 8 nucleotides matching TRBD1. CDR1 and CDR2 from the germline V gene are LNHDA and SQIVND (reference sequence). V gave up 7 bases and J gave up 5 bases; unmatched junction bases: 12. The CDR3 spans 15 residues. CDR3 bases: TGTGCCAGTATCACAGGACAGGGAGGGCCATATGGCTACACCTTC. It is translated as CASITGQGGPYGYTF.

On this clone itself: Compared with germline, one end of the junction differs, possibly owing to a read error. The chain employs TRBV5-1 and TRBJ2-7, with D unclear. The CDR3 spans 12 residues. Germline CDR1 and CDR2: SGHRS and YFSETQ. The CDR3 DNA is TGTGCCAGCAGCTTGCCGTCCTACGAGCAGTACTTC. Protein: CASSLPSYEQYF.

The chain carries TRBV5-1 and TRBJ2-7, with TRBD2 identical over 9 bases. Germline values: CDR1 SGHRS, CDR2 YFSETQ. V gave up 3 bases and J gave up 6 bases; unmatched junction bases: 10. The CDR3 sequence is 15 residues long. The DNA of the CDR3 is TGCGCCAGCAGCTCAGGTGGGCGGGAGGGAAGCGAGCAGTACTTC. Translation: CASSSGGREGSEQYF.

This chain links TRBV5-4 with TRBJ2-5, with D maybe TRBD1 (5 bases). The CDR3 is 14 amino acids. The V end was cut by 4 bases, the J end by 3 bases, with 13 bases between. CDR1 SGHNT and CDR2 YYREEE come from the germline V gene (reference sequence). The CDR3 sequence is CASSGPAGKETQYF. The CDR3 DNA reads as TGTGCCAGCAGCGGCCCCGCAGGGAAAGAGACCCAGTACTTC.